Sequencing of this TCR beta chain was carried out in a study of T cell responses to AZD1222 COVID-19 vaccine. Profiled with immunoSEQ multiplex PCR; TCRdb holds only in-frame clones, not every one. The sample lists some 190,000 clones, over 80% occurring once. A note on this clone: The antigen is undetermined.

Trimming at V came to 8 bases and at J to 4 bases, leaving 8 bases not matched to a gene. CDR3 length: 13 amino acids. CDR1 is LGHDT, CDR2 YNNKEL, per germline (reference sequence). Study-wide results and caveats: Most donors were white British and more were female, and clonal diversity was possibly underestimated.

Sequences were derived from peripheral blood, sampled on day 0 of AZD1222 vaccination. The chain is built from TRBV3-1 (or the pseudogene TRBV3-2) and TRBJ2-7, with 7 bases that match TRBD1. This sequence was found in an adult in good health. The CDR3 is CASLLRGQYEQYF. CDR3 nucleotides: TGTGCCAGCCTCCTTAGGGGGCAATACGAGCAGTACTTC.